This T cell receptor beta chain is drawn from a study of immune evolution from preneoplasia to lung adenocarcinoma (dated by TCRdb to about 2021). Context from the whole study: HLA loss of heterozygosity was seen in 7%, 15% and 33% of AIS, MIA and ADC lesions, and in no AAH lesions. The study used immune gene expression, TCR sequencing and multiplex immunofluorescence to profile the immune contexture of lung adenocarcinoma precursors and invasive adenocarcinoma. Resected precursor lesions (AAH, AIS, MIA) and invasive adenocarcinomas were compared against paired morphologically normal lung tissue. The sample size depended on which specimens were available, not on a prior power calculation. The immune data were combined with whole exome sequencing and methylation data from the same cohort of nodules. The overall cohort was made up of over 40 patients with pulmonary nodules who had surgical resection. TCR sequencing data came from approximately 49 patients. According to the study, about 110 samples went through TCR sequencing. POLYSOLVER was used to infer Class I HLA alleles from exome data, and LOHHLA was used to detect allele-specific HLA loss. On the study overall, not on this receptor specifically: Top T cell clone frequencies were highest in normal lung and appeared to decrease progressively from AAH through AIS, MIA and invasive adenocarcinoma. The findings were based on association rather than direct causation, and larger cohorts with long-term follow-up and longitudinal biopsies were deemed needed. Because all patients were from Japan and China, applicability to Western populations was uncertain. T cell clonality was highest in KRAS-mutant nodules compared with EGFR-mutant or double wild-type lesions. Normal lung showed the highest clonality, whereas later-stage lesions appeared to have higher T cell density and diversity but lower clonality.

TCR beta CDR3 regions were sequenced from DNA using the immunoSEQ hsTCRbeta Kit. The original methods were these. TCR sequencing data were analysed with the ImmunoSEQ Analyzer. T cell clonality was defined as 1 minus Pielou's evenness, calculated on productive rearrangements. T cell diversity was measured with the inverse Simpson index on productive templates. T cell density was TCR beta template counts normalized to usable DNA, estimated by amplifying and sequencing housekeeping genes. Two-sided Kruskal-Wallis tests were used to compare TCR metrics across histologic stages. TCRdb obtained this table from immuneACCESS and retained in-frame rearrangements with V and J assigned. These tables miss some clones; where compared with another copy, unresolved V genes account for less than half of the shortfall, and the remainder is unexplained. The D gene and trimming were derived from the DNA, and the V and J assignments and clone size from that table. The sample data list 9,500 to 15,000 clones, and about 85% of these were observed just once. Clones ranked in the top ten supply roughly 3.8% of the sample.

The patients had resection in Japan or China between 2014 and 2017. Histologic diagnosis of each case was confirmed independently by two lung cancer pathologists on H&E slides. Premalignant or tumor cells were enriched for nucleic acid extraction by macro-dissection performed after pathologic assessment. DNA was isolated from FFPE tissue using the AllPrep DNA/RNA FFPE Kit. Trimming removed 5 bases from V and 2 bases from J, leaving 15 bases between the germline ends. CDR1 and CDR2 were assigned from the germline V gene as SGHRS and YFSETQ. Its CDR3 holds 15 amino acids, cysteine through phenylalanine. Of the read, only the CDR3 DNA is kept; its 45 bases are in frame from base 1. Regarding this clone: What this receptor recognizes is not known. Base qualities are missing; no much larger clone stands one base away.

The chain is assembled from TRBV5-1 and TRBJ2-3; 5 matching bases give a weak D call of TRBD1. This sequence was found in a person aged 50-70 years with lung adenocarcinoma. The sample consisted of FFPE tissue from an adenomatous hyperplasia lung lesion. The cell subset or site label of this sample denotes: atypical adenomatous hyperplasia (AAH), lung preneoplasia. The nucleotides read TGCGCCAGCAGTAACGGGCAGGGAAACACAGATACGCAGTATTTT. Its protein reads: CASSNGQGNTDTQYF.